The clone carrying this T cell receptor beta chain was observed at least ten times. Its antigen is currently unknown. The data were obtained in a study of molecular identifiers for immune sequencing clone quantification. Overall study context: In replicates, RNA taken from approximately 20,000 or 98,000 naive CD8 cells was divided five ways, and four portions underwent sequencing. General study points: More than 99% of effector molecules, versus under 1% of naive-cell molecules, belonged to clones above 20 RNA copies.

Libraries of bulk TCR were made by previously described methods (with listed TCR primers). TCRdb analysed the PCR reads with MiXCR anew, one entry per CDR3 protein. The sample consists of about 640,000 distinct CDR3 sequences, 20% of them appearing once. V was pared by 3 bases and J by 7 bases, with 10 bases between. The CDR3 spans 12 residues. Germline CDR1 is SEHNR and CDR2 is FQNEAQ (reference sequence). This clonotype was sampled from a human donor in good health. Some libraries in this study had Jurkat cell RNA spiked in. V is TRBV7-9 and J is TRBJ2-7; D is unclear. The specimen was naive CD8+ T cells from blood, with Jurkat cell RNA spiked in. This sample's subset: FACS-sorted CD8+CD4-CCR7+CD45RA+ naive T cells. CDR3 residues: CASSFGVEEQYF. The CDR3 DNA reads as TGTGCCAGCAGCTTTGGGGTAGAGGAGCAGTACTTC.